Presented here are 21 T cell receptor beta chains from one specimen sequenced in a study of T cells in Graves' hyperthyroidism and ophthalmopathy. Amplification yielded TCR beta CDR3 regions, with RNA transcripts as the source. HTBI primers were the set used in a first-round RT-PCR of the TCR CDR3. TCRdb processed the multiplex PCR reads anew with MiXCR; each CDR3 protein has one entry. The sample contains fewer than 800,000 distinct CDR3 sequences, roughly 17% of which appear only once. The sample was blood. The receptors stem from a young man with Graves' hyperthyroidism.

This chain uses TRBV7-9 with TRBJ2-3, with TRBD2 identical over 8 bases. CDR3 length: 19 amino acids. Germline CDR1 is SEHNR and CDR2 is FQNEAQ (reference sequence). J was trimmed by 0 bases and V by 5 bases; bases with no gene match: 16. DNA for the CDR3: TGTGCCAGCAGCCACATGCAAATCCTTAGCGGGGCTAGCACAGATACGCAGTATTTT. Protein: CASSHMQILSGASTDTQYF. Full variable domain (missing parts from reference TRBV7-9 and TRBJ2-3): DTGVSQNPRHKITKRGQNVTFRCDPISEHNRLYWYRQTLGQGPEFLTYFQNEAQLEKSRLLSDRFSAERPKGSFSTLEIQRTEQGDSAMYLCASSHMQILSGASTDTQYFGPGTRLTVL.

This clonotype was observed a few times. The V call is TRBV28, the J call TRBJ2-6, with D uncertain. Germline CDR1 reads MDHEN; CDR2 reads SYDVKM. Trimming took off 6 bases at V and 0 bases at J, with 12 bases between the two ends. The CDR3 sequence is 16 residues long. The CDR3 loop is CASSSLGTSGANVLTF. In DNA form, the CDR3 reads TGTGCCAGCAGCTCCTTGGGCACCTCTGGGGCCAACGTCCTGACTTTC.

This clonotype has ten or more counts. The chain is built from TRBV7-2 and TRBJ1-1; no clear D gene. The CDR3 loop spans 13 amino acids. V was cut by 3 bases and J by 3 bases, with 8 bases left in between. Germline CDR1 SGHTA, CDR2 FQGNSA. CDR3 coding DNA: TGTGCCAGCAGCTTCTCAGGTGACACTGAAGCTTTCTTT. As protein: CASSFSGDTEAFF.

The sample holds many counts of this clonotype. The J gene is TRBJ2-1, the V gene TRBV7-2, with 8 bases that match TRBD2. The ends lost 5 bases at V and 4 bases at J; junction bases unmatched: 4. Germline loops: CDR1 SGHTA, CDR2 FQGNSA. The CDR3 is 14 amino acids. The CDR3 DNA follows: TGTGCCAGCAGCCCGGGACTAGTTTACAATGAGCAGTTCTTC. This codes for CASSPGLVYNEQFF.

Many counts were recorded for this clonotype. J is TRBJ2-7 and V is TRBV20-1; perhaps TRBD1 as D (5 bases). CDR1 and CDR2 from the germline V gene are DFQATT and SNEGSKA (reference sequence). The ends were cut back, 0 bases at V and 6 bases at J, with 12 bases in the middle. This CDR3 is 13 amino acids long. CDR3: CSAREGAHPEQYF. CDR3 coding DNA: TGCAGTGCTAGAGAAGGGGCTCACCCCGAGCAGTACTTC.

About this clonotype itself: A much more abundant neighbour one base away suggests this may be a read error. The V gene is TRBV5-1, the J gene TRBJ2-4; perhaps TRBD2 as D (6 bases). The CDR3 runs 14 residues. In germline, CDR1 is SGHRS, CDR2 YFSETQ. V dropped 6 bases and J dropped 9 bases, with 19 bases sitting between them. DNA of the CDR3: TGCGCCAGCACCCCAGGAGGGGCCGGTGGCATTCAGTACTTC. This encodes CASTPGGAGGIQYF. Full variable domain (rest looked up from reference TRBV5-1 and TRBJ2-4): KAGVTQTPRYLIKTRGQQVTLSCSPISGHRSVSWYQQTPGQGLQFLFEYFSETQRNKGNFPGRFSGRQFSNSRSEMNVSTLELGDSALYLCASTPGGAGGIQYFGAGTRLSVL.

This clonotype has ten or more counts. The chain employs TRBV9 and TRBJ2-1; TRBD2 agrees at 9 bases. CDR1 and CDR2 from the germline V gene are SGDLS and YYNGEE. Losses at the gene ends were 3 bases for V and 5 bases for J; bases not matched to a gene: 6. This CDR3 has 15 amino acids. For the CDR3, the DNA is TGTGCCAGCAGCGCCCTGACTAGCGGAAACAATGAGCAGTTCTTC. It encodes CASSALTSGNNEQFF. The full variable domain, its missing parts supplied by reference TRBV9 and TRBJ2-1, is DSGVTQTPKHLITATGQRVTLRCSPRSGDLSVYWYQQSLDQGLQFLIQYYNGEERAKGNILERFSAQQFPDLHSELNLSSLELGDSALYFCASSALTSGNNEQFFGPGTRLTVL.

J is TRBJ1-2 and V is TRBV28; TRBD1 might be the D (6 bases). This CDR3 has 15 amino acids. Germline-derived CDR1 and CDR2 are MDHEN and SYDVKM. V lost 6 bases and J lost 4, with 18 bases in between. The CDR3 DNA follows: TGTGCCAGCAGCCGCGGTCGACAGGCGTCCTATGGCTACACCTTC. It specifies CASSRGRQASYGYTF.

The chain recombines TRBV9 with TRBJ2-7, with 9 bases lining up with TRBD2. This CDR3 spans 16 amino acids. Germline V gene data show CDR1 as SGDLS and CDR2 as YYNGEE. V was clipped by 0 bases and J by 2 bases; unmatched bases: 6. CDR3 in DNA: TGTGCCAGCAGCGTAGGGGGACTAGCCCACCCCTACGAGCAGTACTTC. It is translated as CASSVGGLAHPYEQYF.

This sequence joins TRBV4-1 and TRBJ2-1, with unresolved D. V was cut by 0 bases and J by 3 bases, with 12 bases left in between. The CDR3 contains 16 residues. Per germline, CDR1 MGHRA and CDR2 YSYEKL. The CDR3 spells CASSQDPAVIYNEQFF. CDR3 nucleotides: TGCGCCAGCAGCCAAGATCCCGCAGTAATCTACAATGAGCAGTTCTTC.

The chain links TRBV10-3 to TRBJ1-5, with D possibly being TRBD1 (5 bases). V shed 2 bases and J shed 6 bases, with 14 bases lying between them. This CDR3 spans 15 amino acids. Germline V gives CDR1 ENHRY, CDR2 SYGVKD. This CDR3 reads CAISEEGAPGQPQHF. The CDR3 nucleotides read TGTGCCATCAGTGAGGAAGGGGCGCCGGGTCAGCCCCAGCATTTT.

In this sample, this clonotype turned up many times. CDR3 amino acids: CASSPGTSGGNEQYF. CDR3 in DNA: TGTGCCAGCAGCCCCGGGACTAGCGGGGGGAACGAGCAGTACTTC. The V and J genes are TRBV11-1 and TRBJ2-7; 15 bases map to TRBD2. V shed 5 bases, J shed 5 bases, and the junction held 4 bases outside the gene matches. This CDR3 comprises 15 residues. Germline V lookup: CDR1 SGHAT, CDR2 FQDESV (reference sequence). Variable domain in full (rest from reference TRBV11-1 and TRBJ2-7): EAEVAQSPRYKITEKSQAVAFWCDPISGHATLYWYRQILGQGPELLVQFQDESVVDDSQLPKDRFSAERLKGVDSTLKIQPAELGDSAMYLCASSPGTSGGNEQYFGPGTRLTVT.

The chain links TRBV14 to TRBJ2-1, with D perhaps TRBD1 or TRBD2 (5 bases each). V lost 4 bases and J lost 0, with 16 bases in between. The CDR3 extends over 17 amino acids. The germline CDR1 and CDR2 sequences are SGHDN and FVKESK. In DNA, the CDR3 is TGTGCCAGCAGCCGACAACCGGGACCCAGCTCCTACAATGAGCAGTTCTTC. Protein product: CASSRQPGPSSYNEQFF.

This clonotype was seen only a few times. The chain carries TRBV12-5 and TRBJ2-7; possibly TRBD1 for D (5 bases). V was shortened by 2 bases and J by 2 bases, with 13 bases between the two germline ends. CDR3 length: 15 amino acids. CDR1 and CDR2 (germline): LGHNT, FRNRAP. In DNA form, the CDR3 reads TGTGCTAGTGGTTTGCCAGGGAAAGTCCCCTACGAGCAGTACTTC. Translated, it gives CASGLPGKVPYEQYF. Full variable domain (outside the CDR3, taken from reference TRBV12-5 and TRBJ2-7): DARVTQTPRHKVTEMGQEVTMRCQPILGHNTVFWYRQTMMQGLELLAYFRNRAPLDDSGMPKDRFSAEMPDATLATLKIQPSEPRDSAVYFCASGLPGKVPYEQYFGPGTRLTVT.

This clonotype showed up just a few times. This chain links TRBV4-1 with TRBJ1-5; 7 bases are a match to TRBD1. Trimming cost V 3 bases and J 5 bases; bases outside gene matches: 10. Germline CDR1 and CDR2: MGHRA and YSYEKL. The CDR3 has 16 amino acids. The CDR3 DNA sequence: TGCGCCAGCAGCCAGACAGGGTTTAGGGGTGATCAGCCCCAGCATTTT. Protein sequence: CASSQTGFRGDQPQHF.

The gene calls are TRBV28 and TRBJ1-2, with D unclear. Trimming left V 5 bases short and J 6 bases short, with 16 bases between. CDR1 MDHEN and CDR2 SYDVKM come from the germline V gene. The CDR3 extends over 14 amino acids. The CDR3 DNA is TGTGCCAGCAGTACACGGGCCATAAGACATGGCTACACCTTC. Its translation: CASSTRAIRHGYTF.

This clonotype has a count of ten or more. J is TRBJ2-1 and V is TRBV10-2; weak D call: TRBD2 (5 bases). V was trimmed by 3 bases and J by 5 bases, leaving 8 bases between them. Per germline, CDR1 WSHSY and CDR2 SAAADI. The CDR3 length is 13 residues. The CDR3 loop is CASSEWRDNEQFF. CDR3 DNA sequence: TGCGCCAGCAGTGAATGGCGGGACAATGAGCAGTTCTTC.

This clonotype has a count of ten or more. The V call is TRBV24-1, the J call TRBJ1-5; possible D gene TRBD1, 5 bases. Trimming stripped 3 bases from V and 1 base from J, with 12 bases between. Germline V gives CDR1 KGHDR, CDR2 SFDVKD. This CDR3 is built from 16 residues. In nucleotides, the CDR3 is TGTGCCACCAGTGATGCACGCCAGGGAAGCAATCAGCCCCAGCATTTT. As protein: CATSDARQGSNQPQHF.

This clonotype was counted ten times or more. V is TRBV29-1 and J is TRBJ2-1, with 12 bases fitting TRBD2. The germline gives CDR1 SQVTM, CDR2 ANQGSEA. The CDR3 sequence is 15 residues long. V lost 6 bases, J lost 8 bases, and 11 bases stayed unmatched. This CDR3 reads CSVLEWTSGADEQFF. Written as DNA, the CDR3 is TGCAGCGTATTGGAGTGGACTAGCGGGGCAGATGAGCAGTTCTTC.

This clonotype was counted many times. The genes are TRBV5-1 and TRBJ2-3; 7 bases align to TRBD2. Germline-derived CDR1 and CDR2 are SGHRS and YFSETQ. The CDR3 loop spans 16 amino acids. The trim removed 4 bases at V and 2 bases at J, leaving 10 bases unmatched. The CDR3: CASSQTRGRYTDTQYF. CDR3 DNA sequence: TGCGCCAGCAGCCAAACGCGCGGGAGATACACAGATACGCAGTATTTT.

This rearrangement joins TRBV9 to TRBJ1-3, with D tentatively TRBD1 (6 bases). Germline loops: CDR1 SGDLS, CDR2 YYNGEE. The length of the CDR3 is 16 residues. The V and J ends lost 4 bases and 4 bases respectively, with 18 bases between them. The CDR3 here is CASSSPPGQPGNTIYF. The DNA of the CDR3 is TGTGCCAGCAGCTCTCCGCCGGGACAACCAGGAAACACCATATATTTT.